This TCR beta chain was found in a study of blood T cell repertoires in COVID-19. Background on the study: The cDNA or gDNA used as material had been derived from T cells, B-cell-depleted T cells, or PBMCs.

Study members were between 18 and 89 years old and lived in over 20 US regions. Assignment of participants to cohorts was predicated upon participant-reported clinical history. Cohort 3 donors were reported recovered after two negative PCRs, clearance, or symptom resolution. The CDR3 runs 17 residues. V lost 4 bases and J lost 0; bases outside the gene matches: 12. Germline CDR1 is GTSNPN and CDR2 is SVGIG (reference sequence). Method: immunoSEQ multiplex PCR; TCRdb's copy keeps in-frame clones and lacks some. The table lists roughly 160,000 clones, about 90% of them singletons. Material for sequencing was PBMCs or T cells enriched from blood (not recorded which). The sequence was collected from a woman aged 45 to 65 who had recovered from COVID-19. V and J are TRBV30 and TRBJ2-3; 8 positions match TRBD2. DNA of the CDR3: TGTGCCTGGACCAGTACGAGAACTAGCGGAAGCACAGATACGCAGTATTTT. This sequence encodes CAWTSTRTSGSTDTQYF.